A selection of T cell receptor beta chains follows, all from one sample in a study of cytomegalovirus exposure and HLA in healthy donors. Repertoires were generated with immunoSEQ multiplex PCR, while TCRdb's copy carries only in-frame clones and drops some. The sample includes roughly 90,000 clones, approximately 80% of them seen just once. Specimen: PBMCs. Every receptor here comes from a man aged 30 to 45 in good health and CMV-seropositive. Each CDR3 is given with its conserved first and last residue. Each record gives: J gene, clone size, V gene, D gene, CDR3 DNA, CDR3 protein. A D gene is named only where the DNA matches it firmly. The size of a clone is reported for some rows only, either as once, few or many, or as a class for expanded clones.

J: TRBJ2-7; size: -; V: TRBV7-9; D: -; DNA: TGTGCCAGCAGCTTAGATCTAGGTGTAAACGAGCAGTACTTC; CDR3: CASSLDLGVNEQYF
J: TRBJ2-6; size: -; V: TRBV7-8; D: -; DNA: TGTGCCAGCAGCTTAGGACAGCCTGGGGCCAACGTCCTGACTTTC; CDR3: CASSLGQPGANVLTF
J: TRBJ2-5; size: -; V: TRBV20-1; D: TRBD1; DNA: TGCAGTGGCGACAGGGGAGAGACCCAGTACTTC; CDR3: CSGDRGETQYF
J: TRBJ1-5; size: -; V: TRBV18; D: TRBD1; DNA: TGTGCCAGCTCACTGAGACAGGGTCGAAATCAGCCCCAGCATTTT; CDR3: CASSLRQGRNQPQHF
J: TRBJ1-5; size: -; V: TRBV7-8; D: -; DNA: TGTGCCAGCAGCTCATGGACTGACCGGGGCCAGCATTTT; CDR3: CASSSWTDRGQHF
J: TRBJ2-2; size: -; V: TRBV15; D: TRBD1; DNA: TGTGCCATCGACAGGGGGCAGGGCACCGGGGAGCTGTTTTTT; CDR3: CAIDRGQGTGELFF
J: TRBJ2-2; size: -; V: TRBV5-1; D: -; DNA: TGCGCCAGCAGCTTGGCGGCCGGGGAGCTGTTTTTT; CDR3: CASSLAAGELFF
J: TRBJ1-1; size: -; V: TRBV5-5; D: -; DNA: TGTGCCAGCAGCTTCCCGAGGGCTGACACTGAAGCTTTCTTT; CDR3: CASSFPRADTEAFF
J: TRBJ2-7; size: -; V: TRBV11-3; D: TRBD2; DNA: TGTGCCAGCAGCTTAGAGGGCGGGAGATTAACCGAGCAGTACTTC; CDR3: CASSLEGGRLTEQYF
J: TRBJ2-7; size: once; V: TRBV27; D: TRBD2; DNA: TGTGCCAGCAGTTTATTTAGCGGGAGCCCCACCTACGAGCAGTACTTC; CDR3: CASSLFSGSPTYEQYF
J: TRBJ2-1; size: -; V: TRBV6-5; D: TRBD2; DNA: TGTGCCAGCAGGGCTGCGGGAGGTCTCAATGAGCAGTTCTTC; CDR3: CASRAAGGLNEQFF
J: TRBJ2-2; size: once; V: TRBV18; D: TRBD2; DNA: TGTGCCAGCTCACCTACTAGCGGGAGGGCAACCGGGGAGCTGTTTTTT; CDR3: CASSPTSGRATGELFF
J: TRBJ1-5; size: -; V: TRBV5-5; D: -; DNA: TGTGCCAGCAGCTTGGACAGTAGCAATCAGCCCCAGCATTTT; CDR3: CASSLDSSNQPQHF
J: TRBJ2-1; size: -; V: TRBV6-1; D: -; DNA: TGTGCCAGCAGGAGAACCCCCTACAATGAGCAGTTCTTC; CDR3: CASRRTPYNEQFF
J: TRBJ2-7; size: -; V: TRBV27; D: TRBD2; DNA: TGTGCCAGCAGTTTAACTAGCGGAGCATACGAGCAGTACTTC; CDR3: CASSLTSGAYEQYF
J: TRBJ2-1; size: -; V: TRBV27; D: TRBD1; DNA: TGTGCCAGCGCCTCCCGGGACAGACCGAAACAGTTCTTC; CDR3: CASASRDRPKQFF
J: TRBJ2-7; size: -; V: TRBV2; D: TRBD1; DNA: TGTGCCAGCAGGGGACAGGGCTACGAGCAGTACTTC; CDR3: CASRGQGYEQYF
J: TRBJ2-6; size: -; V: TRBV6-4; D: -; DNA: TGTGCCAGCAGTGATCTAGGTAGCTCTGGGGCCAACGTCCTGACTTTC; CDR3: CASSDLGSSGANVLTF
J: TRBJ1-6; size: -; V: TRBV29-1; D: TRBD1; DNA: TGCAGCGCCCTGACAGGGAGCTCCTATAATTCACCCCTCCACTTT; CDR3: CSALTGSSYNSPLHF
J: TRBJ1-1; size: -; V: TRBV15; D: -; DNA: TGTGCCACCAGCAGAGAATCGAACAGGAACACTGAAGCTTTCTTT; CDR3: CATSRESNRNTEAFF
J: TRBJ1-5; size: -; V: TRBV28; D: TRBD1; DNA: TGTGCCAGCAGTTTATTTGGGACAGGCGGCAATCAGCCCCAGCATTTT; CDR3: CASSLFGTGGNQPQHF
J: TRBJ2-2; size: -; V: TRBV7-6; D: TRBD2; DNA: TGTGCCAGCGTGCAGGGACTAAACACCGGGGAGCTGTTTTTT; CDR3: CASVQGLNTGELFF
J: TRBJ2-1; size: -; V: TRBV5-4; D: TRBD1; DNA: TGTGCCAGCACCAGGGACAGGGGGTTTTCCTACAATGAGCAGTTCTTC; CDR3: CASTRDRGFSYNEQFF
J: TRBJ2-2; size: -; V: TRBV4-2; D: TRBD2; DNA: TGTGCCAGCAGCCAAGAAAAACTAGCGGGGACCGGGGAGCTGTTTTTT; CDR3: CASSQEKLAGTGELFF
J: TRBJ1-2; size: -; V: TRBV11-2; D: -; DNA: TGTGCCAGCAGCCAGACACCTTCTAACTATGGCTACACCTTC; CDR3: CASSQTPSNYGYTF
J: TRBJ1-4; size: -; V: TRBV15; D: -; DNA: TGTGCCACCAGCAGAGGCAGGGTCATAACTAATGAAAAACTGTTTTTT; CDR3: CATSRGRVITNEKLFF
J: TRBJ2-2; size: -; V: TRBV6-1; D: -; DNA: TGTGCCAGCAAACTAGAGACCGGGGAGCTGTTTTTT; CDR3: CASKLETGELFF
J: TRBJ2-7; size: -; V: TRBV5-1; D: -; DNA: TGCGCCAGCAGCGACGGGGTCGCCTACGAGCAGTACTTC; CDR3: CASSDGVAYEQYF
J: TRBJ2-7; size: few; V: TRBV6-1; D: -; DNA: TGTGCCAGCAGGAAGGACAGCCACGAGCAGTACTTC; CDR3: CASRKDSHEQYF
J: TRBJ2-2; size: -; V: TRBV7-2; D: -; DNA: TGTGCCAGCAGCTTTCTAGCGACCACGAACACCGGGGAGCTGTTTTTT; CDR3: CASSFLATTNTGELFF
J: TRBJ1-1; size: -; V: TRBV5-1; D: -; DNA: TGCGCCAGCAGCTTGGCCGTCAGGGCGACGGCTGAAGCTTTCTTT; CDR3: CASSLAVRATAEAFF
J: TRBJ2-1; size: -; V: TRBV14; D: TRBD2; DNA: TGTGCCAGCAGCCGCTCTAGCGGGAGTGGTTTCAATGAGCAGTTCTTC; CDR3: CASSRSSGSGFNEQFF
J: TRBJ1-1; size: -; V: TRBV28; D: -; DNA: TGTGCCAGCAGTTTATGGGGGGCGTGTACTGAAGCTTTCTTT; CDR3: CASSLWGACTEAFF
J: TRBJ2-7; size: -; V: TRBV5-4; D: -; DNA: TGTGCCAGCAGCTTGGGGCAGGGATTGGTGGAGCAGTACTTC; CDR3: CASSLGQGLVEQYF
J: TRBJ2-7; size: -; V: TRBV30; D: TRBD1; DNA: TGTGCCTGGGGACAGGGGGCGTACGAGCAGTACTTC; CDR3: CAWGQGAYEQYF